A selection of T cell receptor beta chains follows, all from one sample in a study of identifying expanded T cells in peripheral blood. Generated by immunoSEQ multiplex PCR, the TCRdb table keeps only in-frame clones and is missing some. The table has tens of thousands of clones, approximately 85% seen once. Sequenced material: blood. The receptors were sampled from a person between 18 and 69 years old in good health. CDR3s include the opening cysteine and the closing phenylalanine or tryptophan. Each record gives: V gene, J gene, D gene, clone size, CDR3 protein, CDR3 DNA. The D gene is left open where the match is weak. Clone size appears in some rows only: once, few, many, or a class for an expanded clone.

V: TRBV5-6
J: TRBJ1-3
D: .
size: .
CDR3: CASSLEGIGYSGNTIYF
DNA: TGTGCCAGCAGCTTGGAGGGCATAGGGTACTCTGGAAACACCATATATTTT

V: TRBV11-2
J: TRBJ2-2
D: .
size: .
CDR3: CASSFTGLIDGELFF
DNA: TGTGCCAGCAGCTTTACAGGGCTAATCGACGGGGAGCTGTTTTTT

V: TRBV2
J: TRBJ1-1
D: .
size: .
CDR3: CASKGGSTMNTEAFF
DNA: TGTGCCAGCAAGGGGGGCAGCACCATGAACACTGAAGCTTTCTTT

V: TRBV29-1
J: TRBJ2-7
D: .
size: .
CDR3: CSAKRGTRGDEQYF
DNA: TGCAGCGCCAAACGAGGCACCCGCGGAGACGAGCAGTACTTC

V: TRBV9
J: TRBJ2-6
D: .
size: .
CDR3: CASSAHSSGANVLTF
DNA: TGTGCCAGCAGCGCCCACAGCTCTGGGGCCAACGTCCTGACTTTC

V: TRBV27
J: TRBJ1-2
D: .
size: .
CDR3: CASSLSPQGVNYGYTF
DNA: TGTGCCAGCAGTTTAAGTCCTCAGGGCGTCAACTATGGCTACACCTTC

V: TRBV25-1
J: TRBJ2-1
D: .
size: once
CDR3: CASSDLGLPNENNEQFF
DNA: TGTGCCAGCAGTGACCTAGGGCTCCCTAACGAAAACAATGAGCAGTTCTTC

V: TRBV7-8
J: TRBJ1-5
D: .
size: .
CDR3: CASSLDAGISNQPQHF
DNA: TGTGCCAGCAGCTTAGATGCAGGGATCAGCAATCAGCCCCAGCATTTT

V: TRBV7-9
J: TRBJ2-5
D: .
size: once
CDR3: CASSFSLETQYF
DNA: TGTGCCAGCAGCTTTAGCCTAGAGACCCAGTACTTC

V: TRBV15
J: TRBJ1-5
D: .
size: few
CDR3: CATSRDIGEPQHF
DNA: TGTGCCACCAGCAGAGATATCGGTGAGCCCCAGCATTTT

V: TRBV5-1
J: TRBJ1-1
D: TRBD1
size: .
CDR3: CASSLESGTGDRGTEAFF
DNA: TGCGCCAGCAGCCTCGAGTCCGGGACAGGGGATAGGGGCACTGAAGCTTTCTTT

V: TRBV27
J: TRBJ2-5
D: TRBD2
size: .
CDR3: CASSFLAGAGETQYF
DNA: TGTGCCAGCAGTTTTTTAGCGGGGGCGGGGGAGACCCAGTACTTC

V: TRBV7-2
J: TRBJ2-1
D: .
size: .
CDR3: CASSSGPLNEQFF
DNA: TGTGCCAGCAGCTCGGGGCCCCTCAATGAGCAGTTCTTC

V: TRBV7-2
J: TRBJ1-5
D: .
size: .
CDR3: CASSLARNQPQHF
DNA: TGTGCCAGCAGCTTAGCACGTAATCAGCCCCAGCATTTT

V: TRBV27
J: TRBJ2-7
D: TRBD1
size: few
CDR3: CASSPGQVYEQYF
DNA: TGTGCCAGCAGTCCCGGACAGGTCTACGAGCAGTACTTC

V: TRBV9
J: TRBJ2-1
D: TRBD2
size: .
CDR3: CASSPRTSGRRSSYNEQFF
DNA: TGTGCCAGCAGCCCTCGGACTAGCGGGAGGCGAAGCTCCTACAATGAGCAGTTCTTC

V: TRBV12-5
J: TRBJ2-2
D: TRBD2
size: .
CDR3: CASGFRTSGNTGELFF
DNA: TGTGCTAGTGGTTTTCGGACTAGCGGGAACACCGGGGAGCTGTTTTTT

V: TRBV7-8
J: TRBJ2-2
D: .
size: .
CDR3: CASSLVERGELFF
DNA: TGTGCCAGCAGCTTAGTTGAGAGAGGGGAGCTGTTTTTT

V: TRBV19
J: TRBJ2-3
D: TRBD2
size: .
CDR3: CASSPGLVRITDTQYF
DNA: TGTGCCAGTAGTCCGGGACTAGTGAGAATCACAGATACGCAGTATTTT

V: TRBV4-1
J: TRBJ1-1
D: .
size: .
CDR3: CASSDERRQNTEAFF
DNA: TGCGCCAGCAGCGATGAGAGACGACAGAACACTGAAGCTTTCTTT